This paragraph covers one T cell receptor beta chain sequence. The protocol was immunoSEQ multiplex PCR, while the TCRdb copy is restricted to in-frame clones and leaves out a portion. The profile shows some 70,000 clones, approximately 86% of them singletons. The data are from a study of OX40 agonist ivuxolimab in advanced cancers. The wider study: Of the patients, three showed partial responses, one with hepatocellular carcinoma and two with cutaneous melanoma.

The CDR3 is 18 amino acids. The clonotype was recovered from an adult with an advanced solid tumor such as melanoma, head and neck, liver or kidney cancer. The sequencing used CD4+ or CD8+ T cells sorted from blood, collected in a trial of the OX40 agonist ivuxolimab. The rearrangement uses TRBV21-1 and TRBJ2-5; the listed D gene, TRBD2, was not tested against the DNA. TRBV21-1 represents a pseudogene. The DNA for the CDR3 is TGTGCCAGCAGCAAAATCCCACCGGAGGAAACATTCCAAGAGACCCAGTACTTC. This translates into CASSKIPPEETFQETQYF.